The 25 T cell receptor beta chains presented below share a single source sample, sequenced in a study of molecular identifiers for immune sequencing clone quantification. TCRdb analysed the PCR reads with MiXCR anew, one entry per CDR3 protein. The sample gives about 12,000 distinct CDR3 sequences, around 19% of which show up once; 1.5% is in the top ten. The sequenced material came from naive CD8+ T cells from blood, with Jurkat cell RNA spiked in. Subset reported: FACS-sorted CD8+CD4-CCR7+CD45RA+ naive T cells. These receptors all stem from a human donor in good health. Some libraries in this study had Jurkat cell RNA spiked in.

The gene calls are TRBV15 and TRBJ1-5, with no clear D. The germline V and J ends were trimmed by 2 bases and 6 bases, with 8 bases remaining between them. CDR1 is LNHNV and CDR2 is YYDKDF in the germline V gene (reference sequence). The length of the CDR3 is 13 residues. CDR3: CATSRQVGQPQHF. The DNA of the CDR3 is TGTGCCACCAGCAGACAAGTGGGTCAGCCCCAGCATTTT. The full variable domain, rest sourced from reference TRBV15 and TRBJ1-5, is DAMVIQNPRYQVTQFGKPVTLSCSQTLNHNVMYWYQQKSSQAPKLLFHYYDKDFNNEADTPDNFQSRRPNTSFCFLDIRSPGLGDTAMYLCATSRQVGQPQHFGDGTRLSIL.

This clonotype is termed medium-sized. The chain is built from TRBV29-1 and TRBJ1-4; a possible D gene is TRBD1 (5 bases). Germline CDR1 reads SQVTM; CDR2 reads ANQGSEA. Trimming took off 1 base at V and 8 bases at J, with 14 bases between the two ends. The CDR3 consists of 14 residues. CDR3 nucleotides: TGCAGCGTTGAAGGTGGAGTAGGGGCCGAAAAACTGTTTTTT. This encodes CSVEGGVGAEKLFF.

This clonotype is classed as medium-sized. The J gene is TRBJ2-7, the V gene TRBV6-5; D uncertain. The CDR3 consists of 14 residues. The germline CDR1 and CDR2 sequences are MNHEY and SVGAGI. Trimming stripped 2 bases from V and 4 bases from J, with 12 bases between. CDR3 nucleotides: TGTGCCAGCAGTTACCCGGAGAATCCTTACGAGCAGTACTTC. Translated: CASSYPENPYEQYF.

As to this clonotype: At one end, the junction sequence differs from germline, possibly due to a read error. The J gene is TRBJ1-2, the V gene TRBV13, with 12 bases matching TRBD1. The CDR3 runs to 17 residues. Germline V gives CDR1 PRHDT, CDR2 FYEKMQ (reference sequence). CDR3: CASSIGLGTGGPHGYTF. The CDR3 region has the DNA TGTGCCAGCAGCATAGGCCTCGGGACAGGGGGCCCGCATGGCTACACCTTC.

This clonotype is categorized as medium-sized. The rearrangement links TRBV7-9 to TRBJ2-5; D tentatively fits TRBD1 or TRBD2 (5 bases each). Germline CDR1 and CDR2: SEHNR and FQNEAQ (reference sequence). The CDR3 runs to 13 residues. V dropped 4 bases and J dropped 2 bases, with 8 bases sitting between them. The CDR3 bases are TGTGCCAGCAGCTCGGGACGTCAAGAGACCCAGTACTTC. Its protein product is CASSSGRQETQYF.

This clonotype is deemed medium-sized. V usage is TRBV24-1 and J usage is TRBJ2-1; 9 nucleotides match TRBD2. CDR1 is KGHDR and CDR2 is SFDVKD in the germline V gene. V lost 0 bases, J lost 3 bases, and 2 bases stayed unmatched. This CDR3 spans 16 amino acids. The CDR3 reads CATSDLPSGNYNEQFF. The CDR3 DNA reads TGTGCCACCAGTGATTTGCCTAGCGGGAACTACAATGAGCAGTTCTTC.

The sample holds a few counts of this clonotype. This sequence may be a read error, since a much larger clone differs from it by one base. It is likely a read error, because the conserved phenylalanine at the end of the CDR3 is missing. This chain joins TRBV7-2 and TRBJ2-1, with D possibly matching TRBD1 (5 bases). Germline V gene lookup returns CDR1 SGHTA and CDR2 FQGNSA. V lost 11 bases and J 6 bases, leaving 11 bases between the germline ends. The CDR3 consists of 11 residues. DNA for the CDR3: TGTGCCGGCTCCCAGGGCAATGAGCAGTTCTCC. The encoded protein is CAGSQGNEQFS.

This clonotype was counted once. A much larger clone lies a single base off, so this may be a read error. Written as DNA, the CDR3 is TGTGCCAGCACCCTCTACCGGGACAGGGTTGATGGCTACACCTTC. Translated, it gives CASTLYRDRVDGYTF. The J gene is TRBJ1-2, the V gene TRBV12-3 or TRBV12-4; the match to TRBD1 covers 9 bases. With 7 bases clipped from V and 6 bases from J, the junction kept 12 bases outside the gene matches. This CDR3 contains 15 residues.

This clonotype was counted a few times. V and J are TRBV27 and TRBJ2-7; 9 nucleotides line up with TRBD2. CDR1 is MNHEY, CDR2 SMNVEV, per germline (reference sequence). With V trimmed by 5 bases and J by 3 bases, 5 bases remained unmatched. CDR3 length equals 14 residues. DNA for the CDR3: TGTGCCAGCAGTCATAAGACTAGCGGCTACGAGCAGTACTTC. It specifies CASSHKTSGYEQYF.

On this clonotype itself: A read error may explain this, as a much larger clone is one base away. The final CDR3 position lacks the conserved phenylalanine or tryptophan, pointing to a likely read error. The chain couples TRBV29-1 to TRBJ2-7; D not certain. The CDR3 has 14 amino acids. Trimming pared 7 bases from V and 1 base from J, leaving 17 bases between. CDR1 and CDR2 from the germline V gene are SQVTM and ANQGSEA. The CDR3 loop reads CSATRPGKSYEQYS. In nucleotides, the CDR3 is TGCAGCGCAACCCGCCCGGGTAAGTCCTACGAGCAGTACTCC.

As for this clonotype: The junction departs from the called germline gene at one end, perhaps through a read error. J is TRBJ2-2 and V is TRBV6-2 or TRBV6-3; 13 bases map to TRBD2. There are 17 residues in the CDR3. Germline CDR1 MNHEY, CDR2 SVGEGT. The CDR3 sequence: CDSSSEGLAGYTGELFF. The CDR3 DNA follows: TGTGACAGCAGTTCCGAGGGACTAGCGGGATACACCGGGGAGCTGTTTTTT.

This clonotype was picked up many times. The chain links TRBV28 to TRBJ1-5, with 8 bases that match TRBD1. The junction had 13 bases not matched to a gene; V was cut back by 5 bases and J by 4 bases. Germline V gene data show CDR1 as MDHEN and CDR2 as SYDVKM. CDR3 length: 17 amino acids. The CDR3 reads CASSKGRETGVNQPQHF. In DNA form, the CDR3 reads TGTGCCAGCAGTAAGGGCCGCGAGACAGGGGTTAATCAGCCCCAGCATTTT.

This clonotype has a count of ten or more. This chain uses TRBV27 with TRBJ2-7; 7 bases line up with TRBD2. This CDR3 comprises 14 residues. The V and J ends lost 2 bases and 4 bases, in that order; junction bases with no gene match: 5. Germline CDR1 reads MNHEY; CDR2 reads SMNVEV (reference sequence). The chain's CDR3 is CASSLARGRYEQYF. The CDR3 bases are TGTGCCAGCAGTTTAGCTCGCGGGAGATACGAGCAGTACTTC.

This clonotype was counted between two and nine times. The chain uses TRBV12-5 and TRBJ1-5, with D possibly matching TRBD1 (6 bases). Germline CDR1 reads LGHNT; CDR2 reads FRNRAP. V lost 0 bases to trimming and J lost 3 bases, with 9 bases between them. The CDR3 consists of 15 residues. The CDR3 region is CASGLVGQYNQPQHF. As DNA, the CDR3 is TGTGCTAGTGGTTTGGTTGGACAGTACAATCAGCCCCAGCATTTT.

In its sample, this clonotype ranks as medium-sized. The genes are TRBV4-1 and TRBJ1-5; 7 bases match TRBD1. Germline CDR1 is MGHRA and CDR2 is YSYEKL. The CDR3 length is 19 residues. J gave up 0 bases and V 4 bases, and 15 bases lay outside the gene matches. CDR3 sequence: CASSPLSLGQELSNQPQHF. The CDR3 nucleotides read TGCGCCAGCAGCCCTTTATCCTTAGGACAGGAACTTAGCAATCAGCCCCAGCATTTT.

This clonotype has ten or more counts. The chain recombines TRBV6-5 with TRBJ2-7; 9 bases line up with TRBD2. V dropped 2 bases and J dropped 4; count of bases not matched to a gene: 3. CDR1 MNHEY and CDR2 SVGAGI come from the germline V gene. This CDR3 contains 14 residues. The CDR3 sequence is CASSYGSGRYEQYF. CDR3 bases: TGTGCCAGCAGTTACGGTAGCGGGAGATACGAGCAGTACTTC.

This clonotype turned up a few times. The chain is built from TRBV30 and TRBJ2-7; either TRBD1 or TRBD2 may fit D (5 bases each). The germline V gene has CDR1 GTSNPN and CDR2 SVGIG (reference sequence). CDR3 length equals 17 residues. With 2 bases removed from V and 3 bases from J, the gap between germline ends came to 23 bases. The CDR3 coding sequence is TGTGCCTGGAGTTCTTCGACCGGGACCCGCGGCCTCTACGAGCAGTACTTC. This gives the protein CAWSSSTGTRGLYEQYF.

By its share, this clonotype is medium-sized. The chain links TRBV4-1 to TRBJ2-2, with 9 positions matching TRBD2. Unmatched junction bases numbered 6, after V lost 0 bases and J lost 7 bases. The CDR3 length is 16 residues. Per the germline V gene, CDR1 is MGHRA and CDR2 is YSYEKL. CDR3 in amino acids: CASSQEGGRAGGELFF. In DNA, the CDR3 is TGCGCCAGCAGCCAAGAAGGCGGGAGGGCCGGCGGGGAGCTGTTTTTT.

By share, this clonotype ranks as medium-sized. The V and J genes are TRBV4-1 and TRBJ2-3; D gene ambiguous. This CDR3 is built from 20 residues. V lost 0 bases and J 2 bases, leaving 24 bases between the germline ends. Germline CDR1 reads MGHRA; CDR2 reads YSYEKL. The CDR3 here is CASSQDEWSIVVPVTDTQYF. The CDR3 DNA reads TGCGCCAGCAGCCAAGATGAGTGGAGTATCGTCGTCCCGGTCACAGATACGCAGTATTTT.

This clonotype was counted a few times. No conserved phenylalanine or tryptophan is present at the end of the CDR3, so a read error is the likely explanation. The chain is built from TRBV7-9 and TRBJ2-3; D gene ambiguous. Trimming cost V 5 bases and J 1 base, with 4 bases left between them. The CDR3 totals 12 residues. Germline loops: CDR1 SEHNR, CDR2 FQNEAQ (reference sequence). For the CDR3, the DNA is TGTGCCAGCAGCCTAGGCACAGATACGCAGTATCTT. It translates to CASSLGTDTQYL.

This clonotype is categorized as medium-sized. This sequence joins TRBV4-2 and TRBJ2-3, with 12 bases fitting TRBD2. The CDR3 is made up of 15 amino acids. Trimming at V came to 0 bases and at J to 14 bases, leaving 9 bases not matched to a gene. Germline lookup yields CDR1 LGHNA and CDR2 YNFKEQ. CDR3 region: CASSQEQTSGSPSYF. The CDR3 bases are TGTGCCAGCAGCCAAGAACAGACTAGCGGGAGCCCTTCGTATTTT.

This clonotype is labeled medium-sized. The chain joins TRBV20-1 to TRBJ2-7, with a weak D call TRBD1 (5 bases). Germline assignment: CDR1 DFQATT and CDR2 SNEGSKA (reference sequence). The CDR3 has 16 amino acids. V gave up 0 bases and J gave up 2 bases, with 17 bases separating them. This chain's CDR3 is CSARDIGAGFTYEQYF. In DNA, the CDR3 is TGCAGTGCTAGAGACATTGGTGCAGGGTTTACCTACGAGCAGTACTTC.

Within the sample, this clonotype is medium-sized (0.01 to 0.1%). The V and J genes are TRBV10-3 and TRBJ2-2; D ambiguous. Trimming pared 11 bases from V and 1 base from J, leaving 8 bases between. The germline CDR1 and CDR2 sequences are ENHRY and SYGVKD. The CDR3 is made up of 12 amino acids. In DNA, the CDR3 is TGTGCCGTCTGGATGAACACCGGGGAGCTGTTTTTT. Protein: CAVWMNTGELFF.

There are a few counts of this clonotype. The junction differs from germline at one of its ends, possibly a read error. CDR3 protein: CSAREVGTGGRAGYNEQLF. The CDR3 DNA is TGCAGTGCTAGAGAGGTGGGGACTGGCGGGAGGGCCGGATACAATGAGCAGCTCTTC. The V and J genes are TRBV20-1 and TRBJ2-1; 9 nucleotides align to TRBD2. The germline CDR1 and CDR2 sequences are DFQATT and SNEGSKA (reference sequence). The length of the CDR3 is 19 residues.

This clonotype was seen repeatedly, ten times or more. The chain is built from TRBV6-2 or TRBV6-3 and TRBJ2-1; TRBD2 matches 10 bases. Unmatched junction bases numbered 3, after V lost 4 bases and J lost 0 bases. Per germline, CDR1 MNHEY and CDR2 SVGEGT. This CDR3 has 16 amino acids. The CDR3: CASSLAGGSSYNEQFF. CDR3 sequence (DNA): TGTGCCAGCAGTTTAGCGGGAGGCAGCTCCTACAATGAGCAGTTCTTC.